Below are 17 T cell receptor beta chains sequenced from a single sample in a study of blood T cell repertoires in COVID-19. The method was immunoSEQ multiplex PCR; TCRdb's version includes in-frame clones alone and lacks a portion of them. The sample yields about 190,000 clones, about three quarters seen once. The sequencing input was peripheral blood. Receptors originate from a woman older than 75 with active or convalescent COVID-19.

By proportion, this clone is medium-sized. The chain has TRBV6-2 or TRBV6-3 and TRBJ1-5; D is unclear. The CDR3 sequence is 16 residues long. Looked up from germline, CDR1 is MNHEY and CDR2 is SVGEGT. Trimming removed 10 bases from V and 6 bases from J, with 25 bases in between. CDR3 loop: CATSTVTPGVGQPQHF. The CDR3 DNA follows: TGTGCCACCAGCACCGTCACCCCCGGGGTGGGTCAGCCCCAGCATTTT.

The chain links TRBV20-1 to TRBJ2-5; D gene uncertain. Trimming took 3 bases from V and 4 from J, leaving 6 bases between them. Germline V gene sequence: CDR1 DFQATT, CDR2 SNEGSKA (reference sequence). The CDR3 runs 11 residues. The DNA for the CDR3 is TGCAGTGCTAGGCTAGGAGAGACCCAGTACTTC. The encoded protein is CSARLGETQYF.

V gene TRBV24-1 combines with J gene TRBJ2-3, with 7 bases aligning to TRBD1. V lost 3 bases and J lost 6; bases outside the gene matches: 8. The V gene's germline CDR1 is KGHDR and CDR2 SFDVKD. The CDR3 sequence is 15 residues long. The CDR3 DNA reads as TGTGCCACCAGTGATCCTTTAGGGGGCCCCGATACGCAGTATTTT. This sequence encodes CATSDPLGGPDTQYF.

This clone was observed a handful of times. CDR3 protein: CASSSSGGVANQPQHF. In DNA, the CDR3 is TGTGCCAGCAGTTCTTCCGGGGGGGTAGCCAATCAGCCCCAGCATTTT. The chain carries TRBV6-5 and TRBJ1-5; the D gene is possibly TRBD1 (5 bases). Between the trimmed V and J ends, which lost 4 bases and 3 bases, there was a span of 16 bases. Looked up from germline, CDR1 is MNHEY and CDR2 is SVGAGI. The CDR3 consists of 16 residues.

The chain links TRBV5-6 to TRBJ1-1; 8 positions match TRBD1. Per germline, CDR1 SGHDT and CDR2 YYEEEE. The junction had 11 bases not matched to a gene; V was cut back by 6 bases and J by 4 bases. This CDR3 has 15 amino acids. CDR3 sequence (DNA): TGTGCCAGCAATCTCAGGGGGCTGGGAGGCACTGAAGCTTTCTTT. Protein product: CASNLRGLGGTEAFF.

This clone was picked up one time. This sequence joins TRBV6-5 and TRBJ2-3; 7 bases agree with TRBD2. This CDR3 region has 13 residues. The V gene end was trimmed by 0 bases and the J gene end by 6 bases; junction bases not matched to a gene: 0. The germline gives CDR1 MNHEY, CDR2 SVGAGI. The CDR3 nucleotides read TGTGCCAGCAGTTACTCGGGGGGGGATACGCAGTATTTT. Its translation is CASSYSGGDTQYF.

The rearrangement joins TRBV28 to TRBJ1-2; maybe TRBD1 (5 bases). Trimming stripped 2 bases from V and 2 bases from J, with 6 bases between. The CDR3 length is 13 residues. The germline V gene encodes CDR1 MDHEN and CDR2 SYDVKM. Written as DNA, the CDR3 is TGTGCCAGCAGTTTACAGGGAAACTATGGCTACACCTTC. Translated, it gives CASSLQGNYGYTF.

In this sample, this clone turned up once. J is TRBJ1-5 and V is TRBV5-5; D perhaps matches TRBD1 (5 bases). The germline V gene encodes CDR1 SGHKS and CDR2 YYEKEE (reference sequence). Between the trimmed V and J ends, which lost 0 bases and 6 bases, there was a span of 10 bases. This CDR3 contains 14 residues. CDR3 region: CASSLGAGPQPQHF. The CDR3 bases are TGTGCCAGCAGCTTGGGGGCAGGGCCTCAGCCCCAGCATTTT. The full variable domain, in which reference TRBV5-5 and TRBJ1-5 provide the parts outside the CDR3, is DAGVTQSPTHLIKTRGQQVTLRCSPISGHKSVSWYQQVLGQGPQFIFQYYEKEERGRGNFPDRFSARQFPNYSSELNVNALLLGDSALYLCASSLGAGPQPQHFGDGTRLSIL.

The genes are TRBV28 and TRBJ1-6; possible D gene TRBD1, 6 bases. The CDR3 spans 15 residues. CDR1 MDHEN and CDR2 SYDVKM come from the germline V gene. With 6 bases removed from V and 7 bases from J, the gap between germline ends came to 16 bases. In nucleotides, the CDR3 is TGTGCCAGCAGCCCCCTCGACAGGAGGAATTCACCCCTCCACTTT. Encoded protein: CASSPLDRRNSPLHF.

V is TRBV14 and J is TRBJ2-3; weak D call: TRBD1 (5 bases). The CDR3 is 15 residues long. The V end lost 8 bases, the J end lost 0 bases, and 15 bases lay between the germline ends. Germline CDR1 is SGHDN and CDR2 is FVKESK. The CDR3, as DNA: TGTGCCAGCGGGGCGGTCCCATCGAGCACAGATACGCAGTATTTT. Encoded protein: CASGAVPSSTDTQYF.

The chain has TRBV10-2 and TRBJ2-7, with TRBD2 matching over 9 bases. CDR3 length: 15 amino acids. CDR1 and CDR2 from the germline V gene are WSHSY and SAAADI. After removal of 2 bases from V and 3 bases from J, the junction contained 5 bases not matched to a gene. The CDR3 spells CASSENLAGNYEQYF. DNA of the CDR3: TGCGCCAGCAGTGAGAATCTAGCGGGAAACTACGAGCAGTACTTC.

This rearrangement joins TRBV9 to TRBJ2-1, with 9 bases matching TRBD2. The J segment lost 5 bases and the V segment lost 4 bases, leaving 10 bases of the junction unmatched. Germline-derived CDR1 and CDR2 are SGDLS and YYNGEE. CDR3 length: 16 amino acids. The CDR3 DNA is TGTGCCAGCAGCCCTCCGGGGGAGCGGGGGGACAATGAGCAGTTCTTC. Protein sequence: CASSPPGERGDNEQFF. The variable domain in full, with the rest retrieved from reference TRBV9 and TRBJ2-1, is DSGVTQTPKHLITATGQRVTLRCSPRSGDLSVYWYQQSLDQGLQFLIQYYNGEERAKGNILERFSAQQFPDLHSELNLSSLELGDSALYFCASSPPGERGDNEQFFGPGTRLTVL.

The chain carries TRBV29-1 and TRBJ2-1; 11 bases align to TRBD2. The ends lost 7 bases at V and 7 bases at J; junction bases unmatched: 12. The CDR3 contains 15 residues. Germline CDR1 and CDR2: SQVTM and ANQGSEA. The CDR3 DNA follows: TGCAGCGCCGGTCCAACTAGCGGGGGTGATAATGAGCAGTTCTTC. The encoded protein is CSAGPTSGGDNEQFF.

V gene TRBV5-5 combines with J gene TRBJ1-6; D gene uncertain. CDR1 and CDR2 (germline): SGHKS, YYEKEE (reference sequence). The CDR3 covers 13 residues. V was cut by 0 bases and J by 6 bases, with 4 bases left in between. CDR3: CASSLVSNSPLHF. The CDR3 DNA follows: TGTGCCAGCAGCTTGGTTAGTAATTCACCCCTCCACTTT.

The rearrangement links TRBV25-1 to TRBJ1-2, with D unresolved. The V gene lost 1 base and the J gene lost 1 base, with 10 bases spanning the gap. The CDR3 covers 15 residues. Germline V gene sequence: CDR1 MGHDK, CDR2 SYGVNS. CDR3: CASSESVRGNYGYTF. CDR3 sequence (DNA): TGTGCCAGCAGTGAATCTGTCCGGGGTAACTATGGCTACACCTTC.

This clone was picked up a small number of times. The genes are TRBV4-1 and TRBJ2-1, with TRBD2 matching 12 bases. Germline lookup yields CDR1 MGHRA and CDR2 YSYEKL. CDR3 length: 14 residues. J lost 6 bases, V lost 4 bases, and 1 base had no gene match. CDR3 amino acids: CASSPGLAGNEQFF. The CDR3 nucleotides read TGCGCCAGCAGCCCGGGACTAGCGGGCAATGAGCAGTTCTTC.

The chain uses TRBV7-8 and TRBJ1-5; D is unresolved. Germline V CDR1 and CDR2: SGHVS, FQNEAQ. V lost 5 bases to trimming and J lost 5 bases, with 10 bases between them. This CDR3 spans 13 amino acids. This CDR3 is CASSRWSDQPQHF. CDR3 coding DNA: TGTGCCAGCAGCCGGTGGTCGGATCAGCCCCAGCATTTT.